These 32 T cell receptor beta chains share one sample of origin, sequenced in a study of blood T cell repertoires in COVID-19. Clones were sequenced by immunoSEQ multiplex PCR, and TCRdb holds only the in-frame ones, with some missing. This table has approximately 220,000 clones, approximately 84% appearing once. The material sequenced was peripheral blood. The receptor source for this set is a woman aged 55-69 years with acute or convalescent COVID-19.

V is TRBV27 and J is TRBJ1-2, with 10 bases aligning to TRBD1. This CDR3 comprises 14 residues. The germline V gene encodes CDR1 MNHEY and CDR2 SMNVEV (reference sequence). Trimming took 6 bases from V and 7 from J; bases not matched to a gene: 8. CDR3 sequence reads: CASSPDRGLGGYTF. The CDR3 bases are TGTGCCAGCAGCCCTGACAGGGGGCTTGGTGGCTACACCTTC.

The count of this clone is one. V is TRBV5-4 and J is TRBJ2-4, with 8 positions matching TRBD2. The CDR3 has 13 amino acids. The germline gives CDR1 SGHNT, CDR2 YYREEE (reference sequence). V lost 3 bases and J lost 8; bases outside the gene matches: 4. CDR3 nucleotide sequence: TGTGCCAGCAGCTCCGGGGGGGCCGACATTCAGTACTTC. This sequence encodes CASSSGGADIQYF.

This rearrangement joins TRBV27 to TRBJ2-3; the match to TRBD2 covers 13 bases. CDR3 length: 21 amino acids. J was trimmed by 0 bases and V by 0 bases; bases with no gene match: 12. Looked up from germline, CDR1 is MNHEY and CDR2 is SMNVEV (reference sequence). The CDR3 nucleotides are TGTGCCAGCAGTTTATCACCCTATGGGACTAGCGGGGCTTCTAGCACAGATACGCAGTATTTT. As protein: CASSLSPYGTSGASSTDTQYF.

The chain uses TRBV7-6 and TRBJ1-2; 9 bases map to TRBD1. Germline V CDR1 and CDR2: SGHVS, FNYEAQ. Germline trimming cut 4 bases from V and 4 bases from J; bases unmatched to any gene: 4. The CDR3 consists of 14 residues. CDR3 in DNA: TGTGCCAGCAGCTGGGACAGGGCCGGCTATGGCTACACCTTC. It translates to CASSWDRAGYGYTF.

This rearrangement joins TRBV3-1 (or the pseudogene TRBV3-2) to TRBJ1-2; 8 nucleotides line up with TRBD1. The V segment lost 4 bases and the J segment 6 bases; nucleotides outside the gene matches: 4. The CDR3 is 13 residues long. Germline V gene data show CDR1 as LGHDT and CDR2 as YNNKEL (reference sequence). The CDR3 DNA is TGTGCCAGCAGCCCCAGGGGGCAGGATGGCTACACCTTC. Protein: CASSPRGQDGYTF.

The V call is TRBV5-3, the J call TRBJ1-1, with D perhaps TRBD1 (6 bases). TRBV5-3 carries the ORF label, with uncertain function. This CDR3 spans 13 amino acids. V was pared by 2 bases and J by 5 bases, with 10 bases between. The CDR3 DNA reads TGTGCCAGAAGCTTTACAGGGATAACTGAAGCTTTCTTT. It codes for CARSFTGITEAFF.

This clone was detected only a few times. The genes are TRBV19 and TRBJ2-7, with D tentatively TRBD2 (5 bases). Trimming removed 6 bases at V and 0 bases at J, with 12 bases between. The germline V gene has CDR1 LNHDA and CDR2 SQIVND (reference sequence). The CDR3 consists of 14 residues. CDR3: CASRERESSYEQYF. CDR3 nucleotides: TGTGCCAGTAGAGAAAGGGAGAGCTCCTACGAGCAGTACTTC.

The chain carries TRBV6-4 and TRBJ2-5, with no clear D. The germline V and J ends were trimmed by 2 bases and 5 bases, with 15 bases remaining between them. Germline-derived CDR1 and CDR2 are MRHNA and SNTAGT. There are 15 residues in the CDR3. The CDR3 protein is CASSDPRLSPETQYF. The CDR3 coding sequence is TGTGCCAGCAGTGACCCCAGGTTGTCCCCCGAGACCCAGTACTTC.

In its sample, this clone was seen once. The chain couples TRBV6-6 to TRBJ1-4; no reliable D call. Germline CDR1 MNHNY, CDR2 SVGAGI (reference sequence). V gave up 6 bases and J gave up 5 bases, with 4 bases separating them. CDR3 length: 11 residues. Here the CDR3 reads CASSLNEKLFF. DNA of the CDR3: TGTGCCAGCAGCTTGAATGAAAAACTGTTTTTT.

A few counts support this clone. The CDR3: CASSITSGGADTQYF. As DNA, the CDR3 is TGTGCCAGCAGCATTACTAGCGGGGGGGCGGATACGCAGTATTTT. V usage is TRBV6-6 and J usage is TRBJ2-3; 13 bases agree with TRBD2. The junction had 6 bases not matched to a gene; V was cut back by 6 bases and J by 6 bases. This CDR3 has 15 amino acids. From germline, CDR1 is MNHNY and CDR2 SVGAGI (reference sequence).

The chain has TRBV29-1 and TRBJ2-1; TRBD2 matches at 14 bases. Germline values: CDR1 SQVTM, CDR2 ANQGSEA. The CDR3 is made up of 16 amino acids. V shed 3 bases and J 6 bases; nucleotides not matched to a gene: 7. CDR3 DNA sequence: TGCAGCGTTGAGCTGGGACTAGCGGGGGAGCTCAATGAGCAGTTCTTC. Translating it yields CSVELGLAGELNEQFF.

Only one count was recorded for this clone. The gene calls are TRBV30 and TRBJ1-5; 8 nucleotides match TRBD1. CDR3 length: 14 amino acids. The trim removed 2 bases at V and 6 bases at J, leaving 6 bases unmatched. Germline V gene sequence: CDR1 GTSNPN, CDR2 SVGIG (reference sequence). The CDR3 DNA follows: TGTGCCTGGAGTTCCGGGACAGGCCGTCAGCCCCAGCATTTT. It yields the protein CAWSSGTGRQPQHF.

This rearrangement joins TRBV5-6 to TRBJ1-1; no firm D call. CDR1 is SGHDT, CDR2 YYEEEE, per germline. Deletions cut 2 bases from V and 3 bases from J, with 8 bases between. The CDR3 runs 13 residues. The CDR3 loop is CASSFSADTEAFF. The DNA of the CDR3 is TGTGCCAGCAGCTTCTCGGCGGACACTGAAGCTTTCTTT.

This chain uses TRBV18 with TRBJ1-3, with 9 bases fitting TRBD1. The J segment lost 2 bases and the V segment lost 4 bases, leaving 3 bases of the junction unmatched. The germline V gene has CDR1 KGHSH and CDR2 LQKENI. This CDR3 contains 15 residues. This CDR3 reads CASSLGQGTGNTIYF. In DNA, the CDR3 is TGTGCCAGCTCACTCGGACAGGGGACTGGAAACACCATATATTTT.

The chain employs TRBV19 and TRBJ1-1; D is unclear. CDR3 length equals 13 residues. Germline CDR1 and CDR2: LNHDA and SQIVND (reference sequence). V was trimmed by 3 bases and J by 6 bases, leaving 11 bases between them. Here the CDR3 DNA reads TGTGCCAGTAGTATCCTCGACGGGGCTGAAGCTTTCTTT. Translated: CASSILDGAEAFF.

V usage is TRBV6-5 and J usage is TRBJ1-2, with D perhaps TRBD1 (6 bases). CDR3 length: 15 residues. Germline V gene sequence: CDR1 MNHEY, CDR2 SVGAGI. V lost 10 bases and J lost 7, with 25 bases in between. In DNA, the CDR3 is TGTGCCACGCAAGACCCGGGACATCAATTGGGTGGCTACACCTTC. Translation: CATQDPGHQLGGYTF.

The chain has TRBV6-2 or TRBV6-3 and TRBJ1-2; D gene ambiguous. The V gene lost 0 bases and the J gene lost 0 bases, with 8 bases spanning the gap. The length of the CDR3 is 15 residues. Looked up from germline, CDR1 is MNHEY and CDR2 is SVGEGT. The CDR3 is CASSYSRFANYGYTF. The CDR3 nucleotides are TGTGCCAGCAGTTACTCGAGGTTTGCTAACTATGGCTACACCTTC.

This clone was seen more than once but under ten times. V usage is TRBV9 and J usage is TRBJ1-3, with no clear D. Trimming stripped 3 bases from V and 2 bases from J, with 12 bases between. The CDR3 spans 15 residues. CDR1 and CDR2 from the germline V gene are SGDLS and YYNGEE. The DNA of the CDR3 is TGTGCCAGCAGCGGCCATAGTCGTGCTGGAAACACCATATATTTT. Translation gives CASSGHSRAGNTIYF.

The chain recombines TRBV6-5 with TRBJ1-4; maybe TRBD1 (5 bases). The CDR3 sequence is 14 residues long. Trimming stripped 2 bases from V and 8 bases from J, with 12 bases between. CDR1 is MNHEY and CDR2 is SVGAGI in the germline V gene. This CDR3 is CASSYGQGDEKLFF. The CDR3 DNA reads as TGTGCCAGCAGTTACGGGCAGGGTGACGAAAAACTGTTTTTT.

Only a few counts were recorded for this clone. The chain couples TRBV7-2 to TRBJ1-1; D ambiguous. The germline V and J ends were trimmed by 7 bases and 0 bases, with 21 bases remaining between them. There are 17 residues in the CDR3. Germline V lookup: CDR1 SGHTA, CDR2 FQGNSA. DNA of the CDR3: TGTGCCAGCACGAAACTCGGAGGGCCGCATATGAACACTGAAGCTTTCTTT. Its translation is CASTKLGGPHMNTEAFF.

V and J are TRBV9 and TRBJ2-1; TRBD2 matches 7 bases. The germline V gene encodes CDR1 SGDLS and CDR2 YYNGEE. The V segment lost 4 bases and the J segment 2 bases; nucleotides outside the gene matches: 6. This CDR3 is 15 amino acids long. CDR3 sequence (DNA): TGTGCCAGCAGCTTCCGGGACTACCCCTACAATGAGCAGTTCTTC. It is translated as CASSFRDYPYNEQFF.

The gene calls are TRBV4-1 and TRBJ1-6, with D tentatively TRBD1 (5 bases). This CDR3 is built from 16 residues. Trimming stripped 1 base from V and 7 bases from J, with 14 bases between. Germline V lookup: CDR1 MGHRA, CDR2 YSYEKL. The DNA for the CDR3 is TGCGCCAGCAGCCAAGGGGTAACAGGAGGGAATTCACCCCTCCACTTT. Protein sequence: CASSQGVTGGNSPLHF.

The V gene is TRBV3-1 (or the pseudogene TRBV3-2), the J gene TRBJ2-5; TRBD2 agrees at 8 bases. Looked up from germline, CDR1 is LGHDT and CDR2 is YNNKEL (reference sequence). Losses at the gene ends were 1 base for V and 2 bases for J; bases not matched to a gene: 6. The CDR3 has 16 residues. The chain's CDR3 is CASSQGAGGLQETQYF. The CDR3 nucleotides read TGTGCCAGCAGCCAAGGGGCGGGGGGCCTACAAGAGACCCAGTACTTC.

The chain has TRBV7-7 and TRBJ2-7; a weak D match, TRBD2 (5 bases). Germline CDR1 SSHAT, CDR2 FNYEAQ (reference sequence). This CDR3 has 13 amino acids. V lost 5 bases and J 7 bases, leaving 15 bases between the germline ends. CDR3 DNA: TGTGCCAGCAGCCTGGATCTGCGCGGGGAGCAGTACTTC. It is translated as CASSLDLRGEQYF.

This chain connects TRBV6-6 to TRBJ2-1, with 9 nucleotides matching TRBD2. The CDR3 sequence is 13 residues long. CDR1 MNHNY and CDR2 SVGAGI come from the germline V gene (reference sequence). After removal of 8 bases from V and 7 bases from J, the junction contained 6 bases not matched to a gene. The CDR3 sequence is CASAGGVLNEQFF. In nucleotides, the CDR3 is TGTGCCAGCGCGGGGGGGGTTCTGAATGAGCAGTTCTTC.

V is TRBV19 and J is TRBJ1-2; D remains ambiguous. Per the germline V gene, CDR1 is LNHDA and CDR2 is SQIVND (reference sequence). V was clipped by 1 base and J by 6 bases, with 15 bases between them. The CDR3 length is 15 residues. In nucleotides, the CDR3 is TGTGCCAGTAGTATAGGTCAGACTCGAAGCGATGGCTACACCTTC. Translating gives CASSIGQTRSDGYTF.

V is TRBV15 and J is TRBJ1-2; 10 nucleotides agree with TRBD1. CDR1 is LNHNV, CDR2 YYDKDF, per germline (reference sequence). J lost 6 bases, V lost 2 bases, and 9 bases had no gene match. This CDR3 spans 16 amino acids. DNA of the CDR3: TGTGCCACCAGCAGAAATGACAGGGGGCGCCGGGATGGCTACACCTTC. It yields the protein CATSRNDRGRRDGYTF.

The chain is built from TRBV3-1 (or the pseudogene TRBV3-2) and TRBJ1-2; 7 nucleotides align to TRBD1. The trim removed 4 bases at V and 4 bases at J, leaving 6 bases unmatched. The CDR3 consists of 14 residues. The germline V gene has CDR1 LGHDT and CDR2 YNNKEL (reference sequence). CDR3 amino acids: CASSPQGVRYGYTF. CDR3 coding DNA: TGTGCCAGCAGCCCTCAGGGGGTCCGCTATGGCTACACCTTC.

The chain links TRBV14 to TRBJ1-6; a possible D gene is TRBD1 (6 bases). With 5 bases removed from V and 6 bases from J, the gap between germline ends came to 14 bases. Germline V gene data show CDR1 as SGHDN and CDR2 as FVKESK. This CDR3 has 15 amino acids. CDR3 coding DNA: TGTGCCAGCAGCTATTCAGGGGTTGGTAATTCACCCCTCCACTTT. Translating gives CASSYSGVGNSPLHF.

The chain combines TRBV5-6 with TRBJ2-5; tentatively, D is TRBD2 (6 bases). The CDR3 has 15 amino acids. The V gene lost 0 bases and the J gene lost 4 bases, with 13 bases spanning the gap. Germline V lookup: CDR1 SGHDT, CDR2 YYEEEE. The CDR3 protein is CASSLGLVGGETQYF. The CDR3 nucleotides read TGTGCCAGCAGCTTGGGACTAGTAGGCGGAGAGACCCAGTACTTC.

The chain couples TRBV9 to TRBJ1-3, with D perhaps matching TRBD1 (6 bases). Trimming left V 0 bases short and J 5 bases short, with 6 bases between. Germline values: CDR1 SGDLS, CDR2 YYNGEE. This CDR3 has 13 residues. As DNA, the CDR3 is TGTGCCAGCAGCGTAGGGGGGCGAAACACCATATATTTT. Amino acid sequence: CASSVGGRNTIYF.

The chain recombines TRBV7-6 with TRBJ1-1; no reliable D call. The CDR3 extends over 16 amino acids. The V gene lost 2 bases and the J gene lost 1 base, with 14 bases spanning the gap. Germline V CDR1 and CDR2: SGHVS, FNYEAQ. The CDR3 reads CASSLKSRAENTEAFF. Written as DNA, the CDR3 is TGTGCCAGCAGCTTAAAGTCGAGGGCCGAGAACACTGAAGCTTTCTTT.